A selection of T cell receptor beta chains follows, all from one sample in a study of control samples from healthy donors and cancer patients. Only in-frame clones appear in the TCRdb table, and some are missing; sequencing was by immunoSEQ multiplex PCR. The table lists fewer than 200,000 clones, around 96% of them singletons. Sequenced input: blood. These receptor sequences come from a woman younger than 45 in good health. Each CDR3 is given with its conserved first and last residue. D genes are given only for firm matches. Clone size is not always given. Where it is, it says once, few, many or a class for expanded clones.

j_gene	d_gene	abundance	v_gene	CDR3aa	CDR3nt
TRBJ2-6	-	-	TRBV28	CASSLTLGLGANVLTF	TGTGCCAGCAGCTTAACCCTCGGATTAGGGGCCAACGTCCTGACTTTC
TRBJ2-1	TRBD1	-	TRBV18	CASSRGQDNEQFF	TGTGCCAGCTCAAGAGGACAGGACAATGAGCAGTTCTTC
TRBJ1-2	-	-	TRBV20-1	CSASPVGTWDGYTF	TGCAGTGCAAGTCCGGTAGGGACCTGGGATGGCTACACCTTC
TRBJ2-7	TRBD1	-	TRBV28	CASRGTGVREQYF	TGTGCCAGCAGAGGGACAGGGGTTCGGGAGCAGTACTTC
TRBJ2-1	-	-	TRBV5-1	CASSSRTASRTAEQFF	TGCGCCAGCAGCTCCCGGACAGCCTCTAGAACAGCTGAGCAGTTCTTC
TRBJ2-5	TRBD1	-	TRBV24-1	CATSDGTGAGETQYF	TGTGCCACCAGTGATGGGACAGGGGCGGGAGAGACCCAGTACTTC
TRBJ1-1	TRBD1	-	TRBV6-6	CASSKDRVWDTEAFF	TGTGCCAGCAGCAAGGACAGGGTTTGGGACACTGAAGCTTTCTTT
TRBJ1-4	-	-	TRBV7-3	CASSPPGQMKKLFF	TGTGCCAGCAGCCCCCCCGGACAGATGAAAAAACTGTTTTTT
TRBJ1-4	-	-	TRBV24-1	CATKRFQLNEKLFF	TGTGCCACCAAGAGATTTCAACTTAATGAAAAACTGTTTTTT
TRBJ1-5	TRBD1	-	TRBV9	CASSSSGTEQPQHF	TGTGCCAGCAGCTCCTCCGGGACAGAACAGCCCCAGCATTTT
TRBJ2-4	-	-	TRBV28	CASSPPALAKNIQYF	TGTGCCAGCAGTCCGCCGGCACTAGCCAAAAACATTCAGTACTTC
TRBJ2-5	-	-	TRBV30	CAWGHQETQYF	TGTGCCTGGGGCCACCAAGAGACCCAGTACTTC
TRBJ2-1	TRBD2	-	TRBV9	CASSVGAGGQNEQFF	TGTGCCAGCAGCGTAGGAGCGGGGGGGCAAAATGAGCAGTTCTTC
TRBJ2-4	-	-	TRBV28	CASSPGGTLAKNIQYF	TGTGCCAGCAGTCCAGGAGGGACTCTAGCCAAAAACATTCAGTACTTC
TRBJ2-7	TRBD2	-	TRBV28	CASSRAGTRTYEQYF	TGTGCCAGCAGCCGCGCCGGGACTAGAACCTACGAGCAGTACTTC
TRBJ2-2	-	-	TRBV2	CASSVQVNTGELFF	TGTGCCAGCAGTGTACAGGTTAACACCGGGGAGCTGTTTTTT
TRBJ1-1	TRBD1	-	TRBV3-1/TRBV3-2	CASSAGGRGTEAFF	TGTGCCAGCAGCGCAGGGGGCCGGGGCACTGAAGCTTTCTTT
TRBJ1-2	TRBD1	few	TRBV5-6	CASVLDRAGYGYTF	TGTGCCAGCGTTTTGGACAGGGCTGGGTATGGCTACACCTTC
TRBJ2-5	TRBD1	once	TRBV6-2/TRBV6-3	CASSDRGHLQETQYF	TGTGCCAGCAGTGACAGGGGCCACCTCCAAGAGACCCAGTACTTC
TRBJ1-1	-	-	TRBV4-1	CASSPWGGDTEAFF	TGCGCCAGCAGCCCCTGGGGAGGGGACACTGAAGCTTTTTTT
TRBJ2-1	-	-	TRBV13	CASSRDLNNEQFF	TGTGCCAGCAGCAGGGACCTTAACAATGAGCAGTTCTTC
TRBJ1-5	TRBD1	-	TRBV28	CASTFQGVSNQPQHF	TGTGCCAGCACCTTCCAGGGGGTCAGCAATCAGCCCCAGCATTTT
TRBJ2-3	TRBD2	-	TRBV27	CASGLAYSTDTQYF	TGTGCCAGCGGACTAGCGTATTCCACAGATACGCAGTATTTT
TRBJ2-1	TRBD2	once	TRBV7-9	CASSLALAGRLEFF	TGTGCCAGCAGCTTAGCGTTAGCGGGTCGTCTCGAGTTCTTC
TRBJ2-1	TRBD2	-	TRBV6-2/TRBV6-3	CASSSPRRGNEQFF	TGTGCCAGCAGTTCGCCGAGGCGGGGGAATGAGCAGTTCTTC
TRBJ2-6	-	-	TRBV5-1	CASSWVGYSGANVLTF	TGCGCCAGCAGCTGGGTGGGGTACTCTGGGGCCAACGTCCTGACTTTC
TRBJ2-7	-	-	TRBV27	CASSSDSLGEQYF	TGTGCCAGCAGCTCGGACAGTTTAGGAGAGCAGTACTTC
TRBJ1-5	-	-	TRBV7-8	CASSLAVGAGRDRNQPQHF	TGTGCCAGCAGCTTAGCGGTTGGGGCAGGGAGGGATCGCAATCAGCCCCAGCATTTT
TRBJ2-5	TRBD2	-	TRBV14	CASSQGLAEIQETQYF	TGTGCCAGCAGCCAGGGACTAGCGGAGATCCAAGAGACCCAGTACTTC
TRBJ1-4	-	-	TRBV5-1	CASSYGTRREKLFF	TGCGCCAGCAGCTACGGGACCAGAAGGGAAAAACTGTTTTTT
TRBJ1-6	-	-	TRBV27	CASSFRQENSPLHF	TGTGCCAGCAGTTTCCGACAGGAAAATTCACCCCTCCACTTT
TRBJ1-5	-	-	TRBV29-1	CSVEGGADFHSNQPQHF	TGCAGCGTTGAGGGAGGGGCCGACTTCCATAGCAATCAGCCCCAGCATTTT
TRBJ1-5	-	once	TRBV19	CASSQQGYQPQHF	TGTGCCAGTAGTCAACAGGGCTATCAGCCCCAGCATTTT
TRBJ1-1	-	-	TRBV30	CAWSLTPRAQDTEAFF	TGTGCCTGGAGCCTAACCCCTAGGGCCCAGGACACTGAAGCTTTCTTT
TRBJ1-4	-	-	TRBV29-1	CSVDPDASGKLFF	TGCAGCGTTGACCCTGACGCTAGCGGAAAACTGTTTTTT
TRBJ1-5	TRBD1	-	TRBV19	CASSTTGINQPQHF	TGTGCCAGTAGTACGACAGGGATCAACCAGCCCCAGCATTTT
TRBJ2-2	-	-	TRBV18	CASSDQRFNTGELFF	TGTGCCAGCTCCGACCAGAGGTTTAACACCGGGGAGCTGTTTTTT
TRBJ1-2	-	-	TRBV30	CLGAGMKPNYGYTF	TGTCTGGGAGCTGGTATGAAGCCAAACTATGGCTACACCTTC
TRBJ1-1	-	-	TRBV24-1	CATSDRRQGKAFF	TGTGCCACCAGTGATAGGCGACAAGGCAAAGCTTTCTTT
TRBJ2-1	TRBD2	-	TRBV11-3	CASSPGLADNEQFF	TGTGCCAGCAGTCCGGGACTAGCGGACAATGAGCAGTTCTTC
TRBJ2-1	TRBD2	few	TRBV7-2	CASSTRTSGAYEQFF	TGTGCCAGCAGCACCAGGACTAGCGGGGCATATGAGCAGTTCTTC
TRBJ2-2	TRBD2	-	TRBV18	CASSRGTRNTGELFF	TGTGCCAGCTCACGCGGGACTAGGAACACCGGGGAGCTGTTTTTT
TRBJ1-5	-	-	TRBV7-8	CASSLNRNANQPQHF	TGTGCCAGCAGCTTAAATCGCAATGCGAATCAGCCCCAGCATTTT
TRBJ2-7	-	-	TRBV6-5	CASSYSEGVVYEQYF	TGTGCCAGCAGTTACTCGGAGGGAGTGGTCTACGAGCAGTACTTC
TRBJ1-5	-	-	TRBV28	CASSLTISEGFRQPQHF	TGTGCCAGCAGTTTAACGATTAGCGAAGGTTTCCGGCAGCCCCAGCATTTT
TRBJ2-1	TRBD2	-	TRBV5-8	CASSLWGLAGINSYNEQFF	TGTGCCAGCAGCTTGTGGGGACTAGCGGGAATAAACTCCTACAATGAGCAGTTCTTC
TRBJ2-7	-	-	TRBV3-1/TRBV3-2	CASSRAPGTPEYF	TGTGCCAGCAGCCGCGCCCCCGGGACCCCGGAGTACTTC
TRBJ2-5	-	-	TRBV2	CASNREGETQYF	TGTGCCAGCAACAGGGAGGGGGAGACCCAGTACTTC